Ten or more counts support the clone carrying this T cell receptor beta chain. This specimen comes from a study of blood T cells in healthy people across ages. A second 7 to 11 cycle PCR used barcoded and J-beta primers. TCRdb reprocessed the 5' RACE reads via MiXCR and lists one record per CDR3 protein. The sample has some 940,000 distinct CDR3 sequences, almost 30% seen once; the top ten hold around 9.6%. Healthy Russian Caucasian donors spanned ages about 6 to 100 years. These data were also filed under a second study, of T cells of mothers and their children.

The TCR comes from a woman aged 40 to 50 in good health. The sample taken for sequencing was blood.

The CDR3 spells CASSFDDPQGETQYF. The CDR3 coding sequence is TGCGCCAGCAGCTTTGACGACCCCCAGGGAGAGACCCAGTACTTC. The chain joins TRBV5-1 to TRBJ2-5; a possible D gene is TRBD1 (5 bases). The CDR3 sequence is 15 residues long. Trimming stripped 2 bases from V and 4 bases from J, with 15 bases between. Germline loops: CDR1 SGHRS, CDR2 YFSETQ.